Sequencing of this T cell receptor beta chain was carried out in a study of blood T cell repertoires in COVID-19. The CDR3 is 14 residues long. V was clipped by 1 base and J by 4 bases, with 10 bases between them. Per germline, CDR1 SNHLY and CDR2 FYNNEI. In the authors' workflow: Amplified reference gene primers provided the basis for estimating nucleated cell counts. Data came from immunoSEQ multiplex PCR; TCRdb stores just in-frame clones and leaves some out. From that table come the V and J calls and clone size; the DNA was used to work out D and trimming. The table has about 250,000 clones, 83% seen once.

This clonotype originated in a human donor in a cohort sampled during active COVID-19. Sequencing was performed on peripheral blood. The chain links TRBV2 to TRBJ2-5; no definite D call. The CDR3 protein is CASSEGSRGETQYF. The CDR3 nucleotides are TGTGCCAGCAGTGAAGGGTCTAGAGGAGAGACCCAGTACTTC.